The present entry profiles one T cell receptor beta chain with its context. The antigen this receptor binds is unknown. No clone much larger than this one lies a single base away; base qualities are absent. The CDR3 regions of human TCRbeta chains were analyzed by immunosequencing. Processing in the source paper ran as follows. TCRs in the repertoires were compared against a reference library of SARS-CoV-2-specific TCRs that had been generated with the MIRA antigen-specificity platform. Breadth was defined as the fraction of unique TCRs that were SARS-CoV-2-associated. Depth was defined as the fraction of total T cells that were SARS-CoV-2-associated. Using the MIRA data, every spike-specific TCR was mapped to the spike region that the TCR reacted to and assigned to either a CD4 or a CD8 class. Log10-transformed breadth and depth values were compared by one-way ANOVA with Sidak's multiple comparisons tests. Entries here come from immuneACCESS through TCRdb and include only in-frame sequences with V and J called. Some clones fail to appear in such tables; in the studies checked, an unresolved V gene covers under half of the shortfall, and the cause of the remainder is unknown. V and J calls and clone size are given by that table; D and trimming were obtained from the DNA. The sample table contains about 76,000 clones; only one count was recorded for 70% to 90% of them. The ten largest clones represent around 9.9% of the sample.

Taken from the germline V gene, the CDR1 and CDR2 loops are SQVTM and ANQGSEA. The germline ends are 13 bases apart after V is trimmed by 4 bases and J by 10 bases. The CDR3 holds 11 amino acids from the cysteine to the phenylalanine. This entry keeps only the CDR3 DNA: 33 bases, framed from base 1. The sample is drawn from a study of T cell responses to AZD1222 COVID-19 vaccine (dated by TCRdb to the early 2020s). Study-level background: AZD1222 recipients whose second dose came at about 4 weeks and those whose second dose came at about 12 weeks were combined into one group, since spike-specific TCR depth and breadth did not differ between the two schedules. Enrollment into the trials was organized by age into subgroups of 18-55, 56-69 and 70-plus years, and those subgroups contained 148, 28 and 57 TCR-sequenced participants, respectively. TCR sequencing was performed for 230 to 250 trial participants, of whom around 200 were given two doses of AZD1222 and around 25 were given two doses of MenACWY control vaccine. The research as a whole found: No day 14 peak-response samples were available, so repertoires were characterized only after the peak T cell response. Most participants were white British and females outnumbered males, and the authors suggested that clonal diversity may have been underestimated. Epitopes outside the regions mutated in the B.1.351 and B.1.1.7 variants were reportedly recognized by nearly half of the unique spike-specific TCRs. The whole spike protein was spanned by vaccine-associated CD4 TCRs, and dominant responses were seen in regions 160-218 and 743-854. The 56-69-year group was small, and its depth increase did not reach significance, likely because of low power. A significant rise in spike-specific TCR breadth and depth was observed after two AZD1222 doses relative to day 0 and relative to MenACWY recipients. Only a handful of AZD1222 recipients were SARS-CoV-2 seropositive at baseline, limiting conclusions about previously exposed vaccinees.

The sample's time point label, decoded: baseline before first vaccination. Vaccinee samples were obtained from the UK trials COV001 and COV002, which included a single-blind randomized controlled phase 2/3 trial of AZD1222 (ChAdOx1 nCoV-19) in healthy adults. For TCRbeta chain sequencing, PBMC samples were collected from trial participants at day 0 and at day 28 after the second dose. This TCR derives from an adult in good health. Specimen: peripheral blood, collected on day 0 of AZD1222 vaccination. The rearranged segments are TRBV29-1 and TRBJ1-1; 5 matching bases give a weak D call of TRBD1. The CDR3 reads CSVGIGATAFF. The nucleotide sequence reads as follows: TGCAGCGTTGGAATTGGGGCGACAGCTTTCTTT.